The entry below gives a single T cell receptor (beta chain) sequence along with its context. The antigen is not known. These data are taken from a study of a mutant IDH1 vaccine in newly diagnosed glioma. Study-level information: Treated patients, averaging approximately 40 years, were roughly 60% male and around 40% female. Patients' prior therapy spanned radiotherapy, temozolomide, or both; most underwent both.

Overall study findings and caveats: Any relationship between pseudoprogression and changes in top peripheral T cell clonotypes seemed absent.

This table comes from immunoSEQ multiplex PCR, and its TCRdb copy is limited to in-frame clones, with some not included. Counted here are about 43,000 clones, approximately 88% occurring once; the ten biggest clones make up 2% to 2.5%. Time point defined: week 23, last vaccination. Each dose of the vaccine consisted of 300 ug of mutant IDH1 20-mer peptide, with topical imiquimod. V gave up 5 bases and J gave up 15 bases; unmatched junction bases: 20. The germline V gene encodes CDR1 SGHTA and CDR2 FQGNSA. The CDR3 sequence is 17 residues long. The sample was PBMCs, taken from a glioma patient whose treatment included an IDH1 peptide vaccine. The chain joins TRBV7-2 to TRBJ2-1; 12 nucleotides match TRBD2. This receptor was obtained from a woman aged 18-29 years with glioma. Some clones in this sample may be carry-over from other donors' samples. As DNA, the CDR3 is TGTGCCAGCAGCCCCCTAGGGGGGCTAGCGGGGGGGGGCGGTGGGTTCTTC. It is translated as CASSPLGGLAGGGGGFF.